A single sample gave rise to the 12 T cell receptor beta chains below, sequenced in a study of T cell repertoires in cytomegalovirus infection. These TCRs are of unknown antigen specificity. One entry per CDR3 protein results from TCRdb running MiXCR on the reads. The sample has around 77,000 distinct CDR3 sequences, 20% to 25% seen once. The specimen comprised CD8+ T cells from cultured PBMCs, sampled from culture after CMV antigen stimulation. The source of these receptors is a human donor in good health (CMV status not recorded). Some clones in this sample may be carry-over from other donors' samples.

The J gene is TRBJ1-1, the V gene TRBV19; D is uncertain. CDR3 length equals 13 residues. Germline-derived CDR1 and CDR2 are LNHDA and SQIVND (reference sequence). The V and J ends lost 3 bases and 3 bases respectively, with 8 bases between them. The CDR3 DNA follows: TGTGCCAGTAGTATGGGAGGGTACACTGAAGCTTTCTTT. Amino acids: CASSMGGYTEAFF. The whole variable domain, remainder taken from reference TRBV19 and TRBJ1-1, is DGGITQSPKYLFRKEGQNVTLSCEQNLNHDAMYWYRQDPGQGLRLIYYSQIVNDFQKGDIAEGYSVSREKKESFPLTVTSAQKNPTAFYLCASSMGGYTEAFFGQGTRLTVV.

This chain links TRBV27 with TRBJ2-7, with D perhaps matching TRBD1 (5 bases). Germline assignment: CDR1 MNHEY and CDR2 SMNVEV (reference sequence). This CDR3 region has 13 residues. The germline V and J ends were trimmed by 4 bases and 6 bases, with 13 bases remaining between them. Here the CDR3 DNA reads TGTGCCAGCAGTTCCCGGACACGAAGCGAGCAGTACTTC. Protein product: CASSSRTRSEQYF.

This clonotype was observed a few times. The chain uses TRBV7-8 and TRBJ1-2, with D possibly matching TRBD1 (5 bases). Germline CDR1 and CDR2: SGHVS and FQNEAQ. Trimming pared 5 bases from V and 0 bases from J, leaving 13 bases between. This CDR3 contains 15 residues. The CDR3 DNA is TGTGCCAGCAGCCCTCGGACAAGAGCTAACTATGGCTACACCTTC. Translating it yields CASSPRTRANYGYTF.

This clonotype was seen more than once but under ten times. The chain recombines TRBV12-3 or TRBV12-4 with TRBJ1-1, with 8 bases fitting TRBD1. This CDR3 contains 15 residues. Trimming removed 2 bases from V and 4 bases from J; junction bases left unmatched: 6. The CDR3: CASSLNRGSGTEAFF. Here the CDR3 DNA reads TGTGCCAGCAGTTTAAACAGGGGGTCGGGCACTGAAGCTTTCTTT.

This clonotype was recorded many times. V usage is TRBV6-1 and J usage is TRBJ1-1; 10 bases align to TRBD1. This CDR3 has 17 amino acids. Trimming took 6 bases from V and 4 from J; bases not matched to a gene: 14. Germline V CDR1 and CDR2: MNHNS, SASEGT. This CDR3 reads CASSRTGTGARGTEAFF. CDR3 sequence (DNA): TGTGCCAGCAGCCGTACCGGGACAGGGGCGCGGGGCACTGAAGCTTTCTTT.

This chain uses TRBV27 with TRBJ2-7, with D possibly being TRBD1 (6 bases). The CDR3 covers 13 residues. Germline CDR1 is MNHEY and CDR2 is SMNVEV (reference sequence). V lost 3 bases and J lost 6, with 12 bases in between. The CDR3 spells CASSLGHRSEQYF. The CDR3 DNA sequence: TGTGCCAGCAGTTTGGGACACCGTTCCGAGCAGTACTTC.

Only a few counts were recorded for this clonotype. The rearrangement links TRBV18 to TRBJ2-7; D is unresolved. Germline V gives CDR1 KGHSH, CDR2 LQKENI. The CDR3 is 14 amino acids. Deletions cut 2 bases from V and 0 bases from J, with 8 bases between. As DNA, the CDR3 is TGTGCCAGCTCACCAGTCACTGTCTCCTACGAGCAGTACTTC. This codes for CASSPVTVSYEQYF.

This clonotype was found a few times. The V gene is TRBV7-2, the J gene TRBJ2-7; no firm D call. The CDR3 runs to 12 residues. V lost 4 bases and J lost 3, with 7 bases in between. The germline CDR1 and CDR2 sequences are SGHTA and FQGNSA. The CDR3 reads CASSSIFYEQYF. The DNA of the CDR3 is TGTGCCAGCAGCTCCATATTCTACGAGCAGTACTTC.

This chain uses TRBV7-8 with TRBJ1-2; 8 bases agree with TRBD1. The CDR3 spans 15 residues. Germline-derived CDR1 and CDR2 are SGHVS and FQNEAQ. Trimming cost V 6 bases and J 5 bases; bases outside gene matches: 11. DNA for the CDR3: TGTGCCAGCAGAGGGGAATACAGGGGGGAGTATGGCTACACCTTC. It specifies CASRGEYRGEYGYTF.

This chain uses TRBV19 with TRBJ2-7, with D possibly being TRBD1 or TRBD2 (5 bases each). V lost 6 bases, J lost 6 bases, and 18 bases lay in between. The CDR3 spans 14 residues. Germline V gene lookup returns CDR1 LNHDA and CDR2 SQIVND (reference sequence). The CDR3 DNA sequence: TGTGCCAGTAGCCCGACGGGGCGAGGAGCCGAGCAGTACTTC. Amino acids: CASSPTGRGAEQYF.

The CDR3 DNA follows: TGTGCCAGTAGTATGGGTTCGCGGGATAACACTGAAGCTTTCTTT. This codes for CASSMGSRDNTEAFF. The chain couples TRBV19 to TRBJ1-1; D uncertain. Germline values: CDR1 LNHDA, CDR2 SQIVND (reference sequence). The V and J ends lost 3 bases and 2 bases respectively, with 13 bases between them. The CDR3 contains 15 residues.

Only a few counts were recorded for this clonotype. The chain has TRBV12-3 or TRBV12-4 and TRBJ1-3, with TRBD1 matching 11 bases. CDR3 size: 18 residues. Germline trimming cut 6 bases from V and 0 bases from J; bases unmatched to any gene: 10. This CDR3 is CASRPGTGGVHSGNTIYF. CDR3 DNA: TGTGCCAGCAGGCCCGGGACAGGGGGTGTACACTCTGGAAACACCATATATTTT.